This T cell receptor beta chain was documented in a study of technical replicates of blood from several donors. Looked up from germline, CDR1 is MNHEY and CDR2 is SVGAGI. With 6 bases removed from V and 0 bases from J, the gap between germline ends came to 9 bases. This CDR3 has 13 residues. Profiled with immunoSEQ multiplex PCR; TCRdb holds only in-frame clones, not every one. The profile covers around 95,000 clones, with around 95% appearing a single time and 0.2% to 0.25% taken by the ten largest. This chain uses TRBV6-5 with TRBJ2-7; D remains ambiguous. The specimen was T cells isolated from PBMCs. The receptor comes from a human donor in good health. DNA for the CDR3: TGTGCCAGCAGCCGACTTAGCTCCTACGAGCAGTACTTC. Encoded protein: CASSRLSSYEQYF.